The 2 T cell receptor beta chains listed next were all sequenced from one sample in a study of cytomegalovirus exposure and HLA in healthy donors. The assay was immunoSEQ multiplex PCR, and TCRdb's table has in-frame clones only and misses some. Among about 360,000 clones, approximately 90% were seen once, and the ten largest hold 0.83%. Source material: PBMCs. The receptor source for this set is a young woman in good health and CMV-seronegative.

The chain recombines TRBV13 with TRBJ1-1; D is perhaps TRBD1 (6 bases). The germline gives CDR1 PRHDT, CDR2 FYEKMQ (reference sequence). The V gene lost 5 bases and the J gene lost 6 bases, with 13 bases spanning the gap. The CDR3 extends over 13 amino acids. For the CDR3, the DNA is TGTGCCAGCAGCGCGGAACAGGGACCTGAAGCTTTCTTT. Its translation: CASSAEQGPEAFF.

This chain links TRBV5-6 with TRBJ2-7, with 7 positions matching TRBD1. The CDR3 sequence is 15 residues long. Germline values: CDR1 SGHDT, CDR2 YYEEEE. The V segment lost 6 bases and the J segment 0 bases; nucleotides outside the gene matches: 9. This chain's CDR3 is CASTTPGDSSYEQYF. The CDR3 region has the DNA TGTGCCAGCACCACCCCCGGGGACAGCTCCTACGAGCAGTACTTC.